These T cell receptor beta chains were read from a single sample in a study of a mutant IDH1 vaccine in newly diagnosed glioma. Assay used: immunoSEQ multiplex PCR; TCRdb lists only in-frame clones, some missing. The sample includes 20,000 to 30,000 clones, under 85% seen only once; the top ten take 6.5% to 7.5%. The antigens of these receptors remain unknown. Sequencing was performed on PBMCs, taken from a glioma patient whose treatment included an IDH1 peptide vaccine. These receptors originate from a man aged 40-49 years with glioma. Some clones in this sample may be carry-over from other donors' samples. CDR3s include the opening cysteine and the closing phenylalanine or tryptophan. Each record gives: CDR3 DNA, CDR3 protein, clone size, J gene, V gene, D gene. A D gene is named only where the DNA matches it firmly. Not every row has a clone size; where given, it reads once, few, many or a size class.

cdr3_nt: TGCAGTGTGTACTCCTACGAGCAGTACTTC
cdr3_aa: CSVYSYEQYF
clone_size: .
j_call: TRBJ2-7
v_call: TRBV20-1
d_call: .

cdr3_nt: TGTGCCACCAGCAGAGGGACCAGGGCAACTAATGAAAAACTGTTTTTT
cdr3_aa: CATSRGTRATNEKLFF
clone_size: .
j_call: TRBJ1-4
v_call: TRBV15
d_call: .

cdr3_nt: TGTGCCTGGAGTGTACAGGCAGTCTACGAGCAGTACTTC
cdr3_aa: CAWSVQAVYEQYF
clone_size: few
j_call: TRBJ2-7
v_call: TRBV30
d_call: .

cdr3_nt: TGTGCCAGCAGCCAATTCTACGAGCAGTACTTC
cdr3_aa: CASSQFYEQYF
clone_size: once
j_call: TRBJ2-7
v_call: TRBV14
d_call: .

cdr3_nt: TGCGCCAGCAGCCAACGACAGCAGAATCAGCCCCAGCATTTT
cdr3_aa: CASSQRQQNQPQHF
clone_size: .
j_call: TRBJ1-5
v_call: TRBV4-1
d_call: .

cdr3_nt: TGTGCCAGCAGCTGGCAGGACTTC
cdr3_aa: CASSWQDF
clone_size: .
j_call: TRBJ2-7
v_call: TRBV11-2
d_call: .

cdr3_nt: TGCGCCAGCAGCCAAGGCCTTATCCTTTTCTTC
cdr3_aa: CASSQGLILFF
clone_size: once
j_call: TRBJ2-1
v_call: TRBV4-3
d_call: .

cdr3_nt: TGTGCCAGTAGTACCACATTTTCCACTGAAGCTTTCTTT
cdr3_aa: CASSTTFSTEAFF
clone_size: .
j_call: TRBJ1-1
v_call: TRBV19
d_call: .

cdr3_nt: TGTGCCCTTTCAATTCGGGGGGACGGTGGCTACACCTTC
cdr3_aa: CALSIRGDGGYTF
clone_size: .
j_call: TRBJ1-2
v_call: TRBV30
d_call: .

cdr3_nt: TGCGCCAGCAGCTTGCAGGGGACAGGGTTGGAAAAACTGTTTTTT
cdr3_aa: CASSLQGTGLEKLFF
clone_size: .
j_call: TRBJ1-4
v_call: TRBV5-1
d_call: TRBD1

cdr3_nt: TGTGCCTCTTCCCAACAGGGGAGTCAGCCCCAGCATTTT
cdr3_aa: CASSQQGSQPQHF
clone_size: .
j_call: TRBJ1-5
v_call: TRBV30
d_call: TRBD1